This T cell receptor (beta chain) came from a study of CD8+CD57+ T cells in acquired aplastic anemia. Study as a whole: Mean yield of DNA from sorted CD4+ and CD8+ cells was 3.2 ug.

Sequenced patients had shown CD8+CD57+ cell expansion by flow cytometry. Genomic DNA, the template, was used for profiling of the TCR beta VDJ and CDR3. TCRdb passed the reads through MiXCR, listing each CDR3 protein once. The table records approximately 170,000 distinct CDR3 sequences, around 47% of them present only once. Study-level findings and limits: Patients shared some 30 CD8+ CDR3 sequences with controls.

Only a few counts were recorded for this clonotype. What it binds is unknown. V lost 4 bases, J lost 5 bases, and 14 bases lay in between. The CDR3 is made up of 13 amino acids. The germline V gene encodes CDR1 SQVTM and CDR2 ANQGSEA. Sequencing was done on a sample of sorted CD4+, CD8+, or CD8+CD57+ T cells (not recorded which) from PBMCs. The receptor comes from a human donor with aplastic anemia. This chain uses TRBV29-1 with TRBJ1-2; a weak D match, TRBD1 (5 bases). This CDR3 reads CSVVTGGNYGYTF. DNA for the CDR3: TGCAGCGTTGTAACAGGTGGTAATTATGGCTACACCTTC. The entire variable domain, with the rest obtained from reference TRBV29-1 and TRBJ1-2, is as follows: SAVISQKPSRDICQRGTSLTIQCQVDSQVTMMFWYRQQPGQSLTLIATANQGSEATYESGFVIDKFPISRPNLTFSTLTVSNMSPEDSSIYLCSVVTGGNYGYTFGSGTRLTVV.